This T cell receptor (beta chain) was sequenced in a study of CD8 T cells in Susac syndrome. Losses at the gene ends were 1 base for V and 6 bases for J; bases not matched to a gene: 5. CDR3 length: 15 residues. Reverse transcription of 0.5 to 1 ug RNA was performed with random hexamers. TCRdb reprocessed the immunoSEQ multiplex PCR reads with MiXCR, giving one entry per CDR3 protein. Among 250,000 to 350,000 distinct CDR3 sequences listed, approximately 85% were seen once. The sequenced target, TCR beta, came from blood CD8+ and CD4+ T cells. The chain recombines TRBV12-3 or TRBV12-4 with TRBJ2-1; 8 bases align to TRBD2. This clonotype was obtained from a human donor with multiple sclerosis. What was sequenced was CD8+ T cells from PBMCs. The CDR3 region has the DNA TGTGCCAGCAGTTTAGGAGCGGGAGCTCCCAATGAGCAGTTCTTC. Translating it yields CASSLGAGAPNEQFF.